This TCR beta chain appears in the sequencing data of a study of CD8 T cells in ankylosing spondylitis (dated by TCRdb to 2017 to 2019). With regard to the full study: T cell receptor beta repertoires were profiled in healthy donors and ankylosing spondylitis patients so that disease-linked TCR variants could be found. The full study cohort was made up of about 25 ankylosing spondylitis patients and around 100 healthy donors. Peripheral blood samples were taken, and synovial fluid was additionally collected from ankylosing spondylitis patients. The full study reports these points: A CD8+ phenotype was shown by the disease-linked clones, which were found at relatively low frequencies in peripheral blood. Some motif variants were previously reported in synovial fluid and blood of reactive arthritis patients, suggesting common disease-initiation mechanisms. A TCR beta motif made up of several highly homologous amino acid variants appeared to be characteristic of blood from ankylosing spondylitis patients. According to the report, matched synovial fluid samples from ankylosing spondylitis patients were significantly enriched for the disease-linked clones.

Trimming takes 5 bases off V and 0 bases off J; junction bases not matched to a gene: 6. From the germline V gene, CDR1 is SGHVS and CDR2 is FQNEAQ. Taken from cysteine to phenylalanine, the CDR3 has 15 residues. Only the CDR3 region is kept as DNA, spanning 45 bases read in frame from base 1. Data came from an Illumina HiSeq 2500. Quantitative 5'-RACE with molecular barcodes was the method used to prepare the TCR beta libraries. As for the original processing: A new computational method based on a probabilistic model of VDJ rearrangement was used to identify disease-linked TCR variants. Starting from the raw public reads, TCRdb applied fastp trimming at Q25, assembled clones with MiXCR and retained in-frame beta chains. Rows with one shared CDR3 protein collapse into an entry with the most common genes and DNA. TCRdb's processing, not the authors' own work, is the source of the V and J calls. The sample yields 700,000 or so distinct CDR3 sequences; around 20% were counted once. In total, the top ten clones hold over 15% of the sample.

This clonotype was seen only a few times. Its antigen remains undetermined. Per-nucleotide qualities are absent, and no much larger clonotype sits a single base away. The sequence came from a male donor with ankylosing spondylitis. Material for sequencing was blood, either unsorted or a sorted T cell fraction (not recorded which). The sequence is built from TRBV7-8 and TRBJ2-7, and TRBD1 aligns with 8 junction nucleotides. CDR3 reads: CASSTDRESSYEQYF. The nucleotide sequence is given as TGTGCCAGCAGCACGGACAGGGAGAGCTCCTACGAGCAGTACTTC.